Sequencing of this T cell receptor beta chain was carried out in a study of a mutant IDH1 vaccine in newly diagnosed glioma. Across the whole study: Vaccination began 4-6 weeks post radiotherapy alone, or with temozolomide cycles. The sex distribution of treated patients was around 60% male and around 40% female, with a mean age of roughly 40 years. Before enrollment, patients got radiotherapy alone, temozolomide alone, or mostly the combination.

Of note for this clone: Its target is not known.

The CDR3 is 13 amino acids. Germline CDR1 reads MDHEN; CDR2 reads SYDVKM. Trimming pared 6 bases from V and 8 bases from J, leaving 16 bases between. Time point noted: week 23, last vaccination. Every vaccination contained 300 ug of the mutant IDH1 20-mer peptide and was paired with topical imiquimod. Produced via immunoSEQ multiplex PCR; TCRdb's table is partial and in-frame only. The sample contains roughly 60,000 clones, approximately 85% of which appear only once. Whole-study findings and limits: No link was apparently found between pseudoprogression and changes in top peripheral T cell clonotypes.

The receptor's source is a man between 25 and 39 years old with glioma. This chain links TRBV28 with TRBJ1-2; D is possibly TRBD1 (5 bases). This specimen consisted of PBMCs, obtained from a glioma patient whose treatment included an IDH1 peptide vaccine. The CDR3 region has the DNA TGTGCCAGCAGCTCGGGGGTCGGAGGGGGCTACACCTTC. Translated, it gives CASSSGVGGGYTF.